Listed below are T cell receptor beta chains from one sample, sequenced in a study of Graves' ophthalmopathy and Graves' hyperthyroidism. TCRdb passed the multiplex PCR reads through MiXCR, listing each CDR3 protein once. In the table there are roughly 1.1 million distinct CDR3 sequences, 36% of which are singletons. Sequencing input: peripheral blood or thyroid tissue (not recorded which). The receptors were gathered from an adult man with Graves' hyperthyroidism. Each CDR3 is given without its conserved first and last residue. Clone size, where shown, is once, few, many, or a class for clones that have expanded.

>NA|TRBV29-1
SVNLSYEQY
>few|TRBV2
ASSSPDREQPQH
>NA|TRBV7-2
ASSSKGTADNGYEQY
>once|TRBV10-2
ARAQGEAF
>NA|TRBV20-1
SANRDRVGSPLH
>NA|TRBV29-1
GGGADTQY
>few|TRBV9
ASSVEAGNYEQY
>NA|TRBV24-1
ATSDRGAGAFYNSPLH
>NA|TRBV10-3
ASSPYDSSGSPLH
>few|TRBV5-1
ASSTGTDTNEKLF
>many|TRBV12-5
ASMLDLGPQY
>NA|TRBV10-2
ASREAGQSYEQY
>NA|TRBV10-3
VSRGQGFNSPLH
>many|TRBV7-9
ASSLDRTLSNYGYT
>few|TRBV7-2
ASSLRVVRDLSNSPLH
>NA|TRBV12-5
AIEHFSGNTIY
>NA|TRBV7-6
ASSLAPGGLNYGYT
>once|TRBV7-2
AISQQNRGSYT
>few|TRBV7-8
ASRSGTAEKLF
>once|TRBV7-9
ASSRRGGGELF
>NA|TRBV24-1
ATSDTGTGNNEQF
>many|TRBV12-3/TRBV12-4
ASSLGTLMNTEAF
>many|TRBV5-6
ASSLAVGNSYEQY
>NA|TRBV20-1
SAIKTSGPQETQY
>few|TRBV2
ASSLRGGVSDTQY
>NA|TRBV11-2
ARRDSTNYGYT
>many|TRBV12-3/TRBV12-4
ASSSFAGHRNSPLH
>NA|TRBV6-6
ASSHGEPQETQY
>few|TRBV29-1
SVVGTGFHEQY
>NA|TRBV3-1
ASAKDSSYGYT
>many|TRBV7-2
ASSSSRGGELF
>NA|TRBV2
ASTPGQGGWGGYT
>NA|TRBV20-1
SATTTAPRETQY
>many|TRBV7-6
ASSLLTSGSTGELF
>many|TRBV7-9
ASSLAGERTYGYT